Described below is a single TCR beta chain sequence and its context. Its cognate antigen is unknown. It was considered stable Graves' hyperthyroidism when ophthalmopathy did not progress within 18 months. Hyperthyroidism was newly diagnosed in patients aged 18 to 65 (duration under 2 months). Diagnosis relied on clinical symptoms, serum thyroxine and TRAb, thyroid ultrasound and orbital computed tomography. The sample comes from a study of T cells in Graves' hyperthyroidism and ophthalmopathy. TCR beta CDR3 regions were amplified from RNA. The HTBI primer set drove a first-round RT-PCR of the TCR CDR3. One entry per CDR3 protein, called by TCRdb with MiXCR from the multiplex PCR reads. The sample has just over 550,000 distinct CDR3 sequences; 40% to 55% are singletons. General study findings and limits: Blood samples included most of the expanded thyroid clonotypes exceeding 0.001.

This TCR was recovered from a young woman with Graves' hyperthyroidism. What was sequenced was peripheral blood or thyroid tissue (not recorded which).

The CDR3 DNA reads TGTGCCAGCAGGGCCCGTGGACAGGGGTCCTACGAGCAGTACTTC. This encodes CASRARGQGSYEQYF. This rearrangement joins TRBV6-2 or TRBV6-3 to TRBJ2-7; TRBD1 matches at 9 bases. Trimming took 6 bases from V and 1 from J; bases not matched to a gene: 7. CDR1 and CDR2 from the germline V gene are MNHEY and SVGEGT. The CDR3 contains 15 residues.